One and the same sample provided the 23 T cell receptor beta chains below, sequenced in a study of coeliac disease. The table came from immunoSEQ multiplex PCR; TCRdb's copy has only in-frame clones and leaves some out. This sample has roughly 7,900 clones, with roughly 60% found just once. Sequenced: lamina propria lymphocytes from the gut. The receptors were gathered from a woman aged 60-70 years with active celiac disease.

The chain couples TRBV30 to TRBJ1-2, with 7 bases identical to TRBD1. J was trimmed by 4 bases and V by 7 bases; bases with no gene match: 9. CDR1 is GTSNPN and CDR2 is SVGIG in the germline V gene (reference sequence). The CDR3 is 13 residues long. The DNA for the CDR3 is TGTGCCTCCTTCTCCGGGACAGTCTATGGCTACACCTTC. It specifies CASFSGTVYGYTF. The variable domain in full, with the rest retrieved from reference TRBV30 and TRBJ1-2, is SQTIHQWPATLVQPVGSPLSLECTVEGTSNPNLYWYRQAAGRGLQLLFYSVGIGQISSEVPQNLSASRPQDRQFILSSKKLLLSDSGFYLCASFSGTVYGYTFGSGTRLTVV.

V gene TRBV27 combines with J gene TRBJ2-2; TRBD1 matches 8 bases. CDR1 and CDR2 from the germline V gene are MNHEY and SMNVEV (reference sequence). Trimming at V came to 6 bases and at J to 2 bases, leaving 11 bases not matched to a gene. The CDR3 has 17 amino acids. The CDR3 reads CASRPPRGLKNTGELFF. CDR3 DNA: TGTGCCAGCAGACCCCCCAGGGGGCTGAAAAACACCGGGGAGCTGTTTTTT.

CDR3 DNA sequence: TGTGCCAGCAGCGGAGGACTAGCGGGAGCTTACGAGCAGTACTTC. Protein product: CASSGGLAGAYEQYF. The V call is TRBV5-4, the J call TRBJ2-7, with 13 bases that match TRBD2. Unmatched junction bases numbered 5, after V lost 4 bases and J lost 4 bases. The CDR3 extends over 15 amino acids. CDR1 is SGHNT and CDR2 is YYREEE in the germline V gene (reference sequence).

This clone was seen a handful of times. The V gene is TRBV4-3, the J gene TRBJ1-2; D remains ambiguous. Trimming left V 1 base short and J 4 bases short, with 13 bases between. CDR3 length equals 15 residues. Looked up from germline, CDR1 is LGHNA and CDR2 is YSLEER. CDR3 bases: TGCGCCAGCAGCCAAGTGAACGAAAACATCTATGGCTACACCTTC. This gives the protein CASSQVNENIYGYTF.

The chain has TRBV6-4 and TRBJ2-1; 7 nucleotides align to TRBD1. CDR3 length: 13 residues. V trimming: 6 bases; J trimming: 7 bases; junction bases outside the gene matches: 6. The germline V gene has CDR1 MRHNA and CDR2 SNTAGT. In DNA form, the CDR3 reads TGTGCCAGCAGAGACAGGGAGAGGAATGAGCAGTTCTTC. Its protein is CASRDRERNEQFF.

The V gene is TRBV7-3, the J gene TRBJ2-1, with 12 bases identical to TRBD2. The J segment lost 0 bases and the V segment lost 5 bases, leaving 11 bases of the junction unmatched. Germline values: CDR1 SGHTA, CDR2 FQGTGA. This CDR3 has 19 residues. The CDR3 DNA sequence: TGTGCCAGCAGCGCGGGGGCTAGCGGGAGGGGCAGCTCCTACAATGAGCAGTTCTTC. Translation gives CASSAGASGRGSSYNEQFF.

V usage is TRBV7-2 and J usage is TRBJ1-5, with TRBD1 matching over 8 bases. With V trimmed by 5 bases and J by 6 bases, 3 bases remained unmatched. The CDR3 extends over 13 amino acids. CDR1 and CDR2 from the germline V gene are SGHTA and FQGNSA. CDR3 in DNA: TGTGCCAGCAGCACACAGGGGGGTCAGCCCCAGCATTTT. It codes for CASSTQGGQPQHF.

The genes are TRBV5-1 and TRBJ2-7; 7 bases agree with TRBD2. CDR1 is SGHRS, CDR2 YFSETQ, per germline. The V gene end was trimmed by 7 bases and the J gene end by 3 bases; junction bases not matched to a gene: 7. This CDR3 has 13 amino acids. This chain's CDR3 is CASGEGYSYEQYF. The CDR3 DNA follows: TGCGCCAGCGGGGAGGGGTATAGCTACGAGCAGTACTTC.

The CDR3 loop reads CASSLTRQGGGELFF. In nucleotides, the CDR3 is TGTGCCAGCAGCTTAACCCGACAGGGGGGCGGGGAGCTGTTTTTT. V gene TRBV7-3 combines with J gene TRBJ2-2, with 9 bases aligning to TRBD1. Germline V gene sequence: CDR1 SGHTA, CDR2 FQGTGA. The trim removed 0 bases at V and 7 bases at J, leaving 3 bases unmatched. The CDR3 has 15 amino acids.

This clone appeared a few times. The chain employs TRBV11-2 and TRBJ2-2, with 10 bases matching TRBD2. Trimming at V came to 1 base and at J to 6 bases, leaving 5 bases not matched to a gene. This CDR3 is 16 amino acids long. Germline lookup yields CDR1 SGHAT and CDR2 FQNNGV. CDR3 sequence: CASSLVGAGGPGELFF. The DNA for the CDR3 is TGTGCCAGCAGCTTAGTAGGAGCGGGAGGGCCCGGGGAGCTGTTTTTT. Filled out from reference TRBV11-2 and TRBJ2-2, the complete variable domain reads EAGVAQSPRYKIIEKRQSVAFWCNPISGHATLYWYQQILGQGPKLLIQFQNNGVVDDSQLPKDRFSAERLKGVDSTLKIQPAKLEDSAVYLCASSLVGAGGPGELFFGEGSRLTVL.

The chain combines TRBV6-6 with TRBJ2-1; weak D call: TRBD1 (6 bases). This CDR3 comprises 13 residues. V lost 6 bases and J lost 3, with 9 bases in between. Germline V gene sequence: CDR1 MNHNY, CDR2 SVGAGI (reference sequence). The CDR3 nucleotides read TGTGCCAGCAGACGGACAGTCTACAATGAGCAGTTCTTC. Translating it yields CASRRTVYNEQFF.

The chain couples TRBV7-8 to TRBJ2-1; the D gene is possibly TRBD1 (6 bases). V was trimmed by 0 bases and J by 10 bases, leaving 13 bases between them. Germline V gene data show CDR1 as SGHVS and CDR2 as FQNEAQ. This CDR3 region has 14 residues. The CDR3 bases are TGTGCCAGCAGCTTAGCTATAGCGACAGGAGAGCAGTTCTTC. Residues: CASSLAIATGEQFF.

The rearrangement links TRBV6-6 to TRBJ2-7; 9 bases agree with TRBD1. Germline-derived CDR1 and CDR2 are MNHNY and SVGAGI (reference sequence). J gave up 4 bases and V 5 bases, and 12 bases lay outside the gene matches. The CDR3 runs to 16 residues. CDR3 sequence reads: CASSTARGQGGYEQYF. The CDR3 DNA reads TGTGCCAGCAGTACCGCACGGGGACAGGGCGGTTACGAGCAGTACTTC.

The chain employs TRBV28 and TRBJ1-5; 10 bases fit TRBD1. CDR3 length equals 16 residues. Germline CDR1 MDHEN, CDR2 SYDVKM. V was pared by 0 bases and J by 6 bases, with 5 bases of the junction left unmatched. As DNA, the CDR3 is TGTGCCAGCAGTTTATGGGGACAGGGGAATGGTCAGCCCCAGCATTTT. This encodes CASSLWGQGNGQPQHF.

The chain has TRBV30 and TRBJ2-3; D is possibly TRBD2 (6 bases). There are 13 residues in the CDR3. Germline-derived CDR1 and CDR2 are GTSNPN and SVGIG (reference sequence). With 7 bases removed from V and 7 bases from J, the gap between germline ends came to 18 bases. CDR3 protein: CASGLRRLNTQYF. The CDR3 DNA reads TGTGCCTCGGGACTCCGGAGGTTAAATACGCAGTATTTT.

This clone was counted a few times. The chain employs TRBV6-1 and TRBJ2-1; 9 nucleotides align to TRBD1. The junction had 5 bases not matched to a gene; V was cut back by 5 bases and J by 3 bases. CDR3 length: 15 amino acids. Germline V lookup: CDR1 MNHNS, CDR2 SASEGT. The CDR3 DNA is TGTGCCAGCAGTTCGGACAGGGGAAACTACAATGAGCAGTTCTTC. This codes for CASSSDRGNYNEQFF.

The CDR3 DNA is TGTGCCAGCAGTGAAGGTCGTGGCAGGTCCTACGAGCAGTACTTC. Protein sequence: CASSEGRGRSYEQYF. This chain links TRBV2 with TRBJ2-7; D call uncertain. This CDR3 is built from 15 residues. V lost 1 base and J lost 1, with 11 bases in between. Germline CDR1 and CDR2: SNHLY and FYNNEI.

The V and J genes are TRBV28 and TRBJ2-1; 8 bases match TRBD1. Germline V CDR1 and CDR2: MDHEN, SYDVKM. V shed 8 bases, J shed 7 bases, and the junction held 10 bases outside the gene matches. This CDR3 has 14 residues. The CDR3 protein is CASLRDRTVNEQFF. CDR3 DNA sequence: TGTGCCAGCCTTAGGGACAGGACCGTAAATGAGCAGTTCTTC. Full variable domain (remainder filled in from reference TRBV28 and TRBJ2-1): DVKVTQSSRYLVKRTGEKVFLECVQDMDHENMFWYRQDPGLGLRLIYFSYDVKMKEKGDIPEGYSVSREKKERFSLILESASTNQTSMYLCASLRDRTVNEQFFGPGTRLTVL.

This clone is a singleton in its sample. The chain links TRBV5-1 to TRBJ2-1; D is perhaps TRBD2 (5 bases). The CDR3 loop spans 14 amino acids. Germline loops: CDR1 SGHRS, CDR2 YFSETQ. The V end was cut by 4 bases, the J end by 3 bases, with 11 bases between. The CDR3 here is CASSEKGVYNEQFF. The DNA of the CDR3 is TGCGCCAGCAGCGAAAAGGGAGTCTACAATGAGCAGTTCTTC.

This chain uses TRBV2 with TRBJ2-7, with D maybe TRBD1 (5 bases). Trimming took 2 bases from V and 0 from J, leaving 14 bases between them. This CDR3 comprises 16 residues. Germline values: CDR1 SNHLY, CDR2 FYNNEI. In DNA form, the CDR3 reads TGTGCCAGCAGTGAAAGAGACAGACCGCACTCCTACGAGCAGTACTTC. Its translation is CASSERDRPHSYEQYF.

This sequence joins TRBV7-2 and TRBJ1-5; 7 positions match TRBD1. V lost 4 bases, J lost 0 bases, and 12 bases stayed unmatched. This CDR3 has 18 residues. Germline V gene lookup returns CDR1 SGHTA and CDR2 FQGNSA. The CDR3 nucleotides are TGTGCCAGCAGCTCCAAGGCCGGGACAGATTATAGCAATCAGCCCCAGCATTTT. It specifies CASSSKAGTDYSNQPQHF.

V is TRBV4-3 and J is TRBJ1-3; D gene ambiguous. The length of the CDR3 is 14 residues. V was clipped by 4 bases and J by 2 bases, with 9 bases between them. Germline CDR1 reads LGHNA; CDR2 reads YSLEER. This chain's CDR3 is CASSPGGTGNTIYF. The CDR3, as DNA: TGCGCCAGCAGCCCAGGAGGTACTGGAAACACCATATATTTT.

The chain recombines TRBV5-4 with TRBJ2-5; 7 positions match TRBD1. Germline CDR1 reads SGHNT; CDR2 reads YYREEE (reference sequence). The CDR3 consists of 15 residues. Germline trimming cut 3 bases from V and 3 bases from J; bases unmatched to any gene: 8. Written as DNA, the CDR3 is TGTGCCAGCAGCTGGGGGACAGCCAGCGAAGAGACCCAGTACTTC. It yields the protein CASSWGTASEETQYF.